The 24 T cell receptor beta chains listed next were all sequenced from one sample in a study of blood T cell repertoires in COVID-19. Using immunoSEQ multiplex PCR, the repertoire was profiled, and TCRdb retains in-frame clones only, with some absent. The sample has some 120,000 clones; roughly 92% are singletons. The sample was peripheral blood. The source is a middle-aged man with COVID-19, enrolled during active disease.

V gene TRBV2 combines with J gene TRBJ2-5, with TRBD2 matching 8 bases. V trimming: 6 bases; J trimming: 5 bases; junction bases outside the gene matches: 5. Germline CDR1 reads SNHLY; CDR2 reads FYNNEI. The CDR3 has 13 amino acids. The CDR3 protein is CASSGGAGETQYF. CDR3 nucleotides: TGTGCCAGCAGCGGGGGGGCTGGGGAGACCCAGTACTTC.

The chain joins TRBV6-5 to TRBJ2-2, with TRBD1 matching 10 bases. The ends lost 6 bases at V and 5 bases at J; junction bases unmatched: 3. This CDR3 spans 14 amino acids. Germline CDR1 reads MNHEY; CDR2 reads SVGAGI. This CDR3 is CASRSDRGTGELFF. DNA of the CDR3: TGTGCCAGCAGATCGGACAGGGGGACCGGGGAGCTGTTTTTT.

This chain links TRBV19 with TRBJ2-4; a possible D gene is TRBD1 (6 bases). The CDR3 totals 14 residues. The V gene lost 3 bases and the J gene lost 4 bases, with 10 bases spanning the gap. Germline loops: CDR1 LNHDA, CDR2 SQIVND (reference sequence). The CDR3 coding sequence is TGTGCCAGTAGTATCGTACAGGGAAAAAACATTCAGTACTTC. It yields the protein CASSIVQGKNIQYF.

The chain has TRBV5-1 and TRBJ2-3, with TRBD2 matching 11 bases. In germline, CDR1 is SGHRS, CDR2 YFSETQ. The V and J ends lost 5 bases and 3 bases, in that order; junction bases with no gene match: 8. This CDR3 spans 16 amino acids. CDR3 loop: CASREGTSGLTDTQYF. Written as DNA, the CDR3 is TGCGCCAGCAGGGAAGGGACTAGCGGCTTGACAGATACGCAGTATTTT.

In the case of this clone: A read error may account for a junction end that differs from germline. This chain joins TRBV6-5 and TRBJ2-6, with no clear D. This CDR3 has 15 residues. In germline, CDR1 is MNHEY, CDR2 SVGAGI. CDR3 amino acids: CASSYSSSRANVLTF. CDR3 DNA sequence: TGTGCCAGCAGTTACTCGAGCTCTAGGGCCAACGTCCTGACTTTC.

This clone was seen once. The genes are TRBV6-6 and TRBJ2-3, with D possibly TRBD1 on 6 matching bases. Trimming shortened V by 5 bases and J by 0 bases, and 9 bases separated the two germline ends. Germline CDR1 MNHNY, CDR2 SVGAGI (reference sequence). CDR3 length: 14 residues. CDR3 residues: CASSHTGSTDTQYF. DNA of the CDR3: TGTGCCAGCAGTCACACAGGGAGCACAGATACGCAGTATTTT.

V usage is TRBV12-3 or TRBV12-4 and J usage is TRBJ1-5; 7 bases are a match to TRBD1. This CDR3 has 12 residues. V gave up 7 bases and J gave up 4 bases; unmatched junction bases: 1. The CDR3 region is CASNRGNQPQHF. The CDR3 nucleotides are TGTGCCAGCAACAGGGGAAATCAGCCCCAGCATTTT.

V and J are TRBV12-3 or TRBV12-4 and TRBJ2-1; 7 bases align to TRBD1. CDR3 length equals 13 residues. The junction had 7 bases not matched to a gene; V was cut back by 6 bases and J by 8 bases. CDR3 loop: CASSNTGVDEQFF. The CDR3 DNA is TGTGCCAGCAGCAACACAGGGGTGGATGAGCAGTTCTTC.

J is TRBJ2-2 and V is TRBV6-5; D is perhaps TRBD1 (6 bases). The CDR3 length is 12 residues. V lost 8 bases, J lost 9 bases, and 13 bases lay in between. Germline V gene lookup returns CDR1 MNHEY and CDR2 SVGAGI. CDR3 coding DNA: TGTGCCAGCCGACCCAGGGGTCGGGAGCTGTTTTTT. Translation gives CASRPRGRELFF.

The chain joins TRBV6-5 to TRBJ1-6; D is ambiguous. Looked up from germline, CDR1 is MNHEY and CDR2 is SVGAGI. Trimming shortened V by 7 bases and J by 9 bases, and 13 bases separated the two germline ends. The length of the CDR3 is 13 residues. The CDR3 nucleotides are TGTGCCAGCAATAGAAAAGAGGGTTCACCCCTCCACTTT. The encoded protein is CASNRKEGSPLHF.

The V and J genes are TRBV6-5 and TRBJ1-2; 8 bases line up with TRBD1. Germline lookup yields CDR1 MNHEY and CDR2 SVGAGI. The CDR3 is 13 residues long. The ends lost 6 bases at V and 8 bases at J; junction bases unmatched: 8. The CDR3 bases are TGTGCCAGCAGGAAACAGGGGGGAAGAGGCTACACCTTC. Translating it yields CASRKQGGRGYTF.

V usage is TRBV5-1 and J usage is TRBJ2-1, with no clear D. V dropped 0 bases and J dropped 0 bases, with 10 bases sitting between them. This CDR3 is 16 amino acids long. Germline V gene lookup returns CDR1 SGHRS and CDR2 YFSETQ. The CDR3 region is CASSLAGTSSYNEQFF. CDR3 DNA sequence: TGCGCCAGCAGCTTGGCAGGCACGAGCTCCTACAATGAGCAGTTCTTC.

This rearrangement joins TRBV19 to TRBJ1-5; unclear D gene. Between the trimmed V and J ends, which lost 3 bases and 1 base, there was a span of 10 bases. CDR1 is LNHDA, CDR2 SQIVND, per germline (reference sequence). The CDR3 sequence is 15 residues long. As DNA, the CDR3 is TGTGCCAGTAGTATCGTGGGCGGGAGCAATCAGCCCCAGCATTTT. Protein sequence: CASSIVGGSNQPQHF.

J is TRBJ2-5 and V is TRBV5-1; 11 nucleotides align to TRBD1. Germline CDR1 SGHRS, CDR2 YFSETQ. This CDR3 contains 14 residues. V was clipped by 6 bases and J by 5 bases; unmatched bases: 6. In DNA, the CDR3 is TGCGCCAGCAACGTAGGACAGGGGGCCGAGACCCAGTACTTC. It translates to CASNVGQGAETQYF.

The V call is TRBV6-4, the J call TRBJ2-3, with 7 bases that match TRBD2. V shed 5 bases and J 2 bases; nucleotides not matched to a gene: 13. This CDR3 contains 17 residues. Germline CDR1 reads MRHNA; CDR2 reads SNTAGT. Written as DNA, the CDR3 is TGTGCCAGCAGTAGATGGCCCCAGCGGGACTACACAGATACGCAGTATTTT. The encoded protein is CASSRWPQRDYTDTQYF.

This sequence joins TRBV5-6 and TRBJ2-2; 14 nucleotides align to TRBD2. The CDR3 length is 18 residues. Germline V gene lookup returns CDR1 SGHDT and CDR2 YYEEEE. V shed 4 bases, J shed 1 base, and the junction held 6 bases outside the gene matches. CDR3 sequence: CASSPPGLAGGNTGELFF. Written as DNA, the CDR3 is TGTGCCAGCAGCCCGCCTGGACTAGCGGGAGGGAACACCGGGGAGCTGTTTTTT.

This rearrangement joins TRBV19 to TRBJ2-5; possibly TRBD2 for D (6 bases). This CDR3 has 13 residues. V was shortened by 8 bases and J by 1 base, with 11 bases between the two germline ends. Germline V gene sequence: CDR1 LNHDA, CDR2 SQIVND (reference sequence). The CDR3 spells CASGSGRQETQYF. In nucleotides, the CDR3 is TGTGCCAGTGGGAGCGGGCGCCAAGAGACCCAGTACTTC.

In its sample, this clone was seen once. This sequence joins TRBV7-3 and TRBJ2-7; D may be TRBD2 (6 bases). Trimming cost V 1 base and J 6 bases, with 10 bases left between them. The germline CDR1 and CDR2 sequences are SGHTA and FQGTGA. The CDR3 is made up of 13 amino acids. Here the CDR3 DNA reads TGTGCCAGCAGCTTAAGCCAGGGAGGCGAGCAGTACTTC. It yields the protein CASSLSQGGEQYF.

CDR3 residues: CASSPSYNEQFF. DNA of the CDR3: TGTGCCAGTAGCCCATCCTACAATGAGCAGTTCTTC. The chain has TRBV19 and TRBJ2-1; D remains ambiguous. The V end lost 6 bases, the J end lost 1 base, and 4 bases lay between the germline ends. This CDR3 region has 12 residues. The V gene's germline CDR1 is LNHDA and CDR2 SQIVND (reference sequence).

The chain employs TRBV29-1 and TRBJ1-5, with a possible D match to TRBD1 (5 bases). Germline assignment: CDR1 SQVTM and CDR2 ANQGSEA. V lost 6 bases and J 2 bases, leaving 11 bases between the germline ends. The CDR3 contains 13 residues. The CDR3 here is CSVTGGGNQPQHF. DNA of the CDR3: TGCAGCGTAACGGGGGGTGGCAATCAGCCCCAGCATTTT.

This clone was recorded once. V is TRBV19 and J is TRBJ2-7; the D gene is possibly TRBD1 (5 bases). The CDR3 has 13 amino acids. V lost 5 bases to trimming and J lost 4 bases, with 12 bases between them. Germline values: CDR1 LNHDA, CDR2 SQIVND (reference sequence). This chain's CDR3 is CASSLNQGYEQYF. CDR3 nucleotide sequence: TGTGCCAGTAGTCTGAATCAGGGATACGAGCAGTACTTC.

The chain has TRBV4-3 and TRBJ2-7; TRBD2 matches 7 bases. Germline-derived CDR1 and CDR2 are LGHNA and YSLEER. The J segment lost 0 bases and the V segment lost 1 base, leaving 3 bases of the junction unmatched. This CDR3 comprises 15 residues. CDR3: CASSQGLADSYEQYF. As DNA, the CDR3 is TGCGCCAGCAGCCAAGGGCTAGCGGACTCCTACGAGCAGTACTTC.

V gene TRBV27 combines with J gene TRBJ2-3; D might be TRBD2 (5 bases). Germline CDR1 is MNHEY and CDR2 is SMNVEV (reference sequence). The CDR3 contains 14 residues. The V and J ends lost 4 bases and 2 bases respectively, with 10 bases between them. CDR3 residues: CASSSGLNTDTQYF. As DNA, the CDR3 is TGTGCCAGCAGTTCCGGACTCAACACAGATACGCAGTATTTT.

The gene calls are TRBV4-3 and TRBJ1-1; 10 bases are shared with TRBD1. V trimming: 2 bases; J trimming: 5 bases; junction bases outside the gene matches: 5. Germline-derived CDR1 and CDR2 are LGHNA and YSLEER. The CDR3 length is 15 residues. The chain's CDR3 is CASSQKTGGETEAFF. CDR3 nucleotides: TGCGCCAGCAGCCAAAAGACAGGGGGCGAAACTGAAGCTTTCTTT.